The clone carrying this TCR beta chain was recorded a few times. Its specificity is not known. Time point reported: baseline, week 1 (first vaccination visit). The treatment denotes: pre-vaccination baseline after standard-of-care therapy. This sample was taken from a study of a mutant IDH1 vaccine in newly diagnosed glioma. Study context: Sex distribution of treated patients was roughly 60% male and approximately 38% female; mean age was around 42 years. Most patients had received both radiotherapy and temozolomide, the prior options being radiotherapy, temozolomide, or both. General study results and limits: Evidence of vaccine-induced immune responses was documented in 85% to 95% of patients. Top-clonotype changes in peripheral T cells seemed unrelated to pseudoprogression.

Sequencing used immunoSEQ multiplex PCR; TCRdb keeps in-frame clones, though not all of them. The sample lists under 65,000 clones, 80% to 90% occurring once. The CDR3 is made up of 14 amino acids. Germline CDR1 SGHNT, CDR2 YYREEE (reference sequence). V lost 0 bases and J 7 bases, leaving 13 bases between the germline ends. The sequencing here drew on PBMCs, taken from a glioma patient treated with radiotherapy, temozolomide or both. This clonotype was obtained from a young man with glioma. The chain is built from TRBV5-4 and TRBJ1-1; D uncertain. The CDR3 is CASSLAGLGVEAFF. CDR3 in DNA: TGTGCCAGCAGCTTGGCGGGTTTGGGAGTTGAAGCTTTCTTT.